A selection of T cell receptor beta chains follows, all from one sample in a study of blood T cells in healthy people across ages. From the 5' RACE reads, TCRdb called clonotypes with MiXCR, one entry per CDR3 protein. Found here are roughly 1,000,000 distinct CDR3 sequences, under 30% of them singletons; the top ten hold about 0.69%. The data also belong to a second study, concerning T cells of mothers and their children.

The material sequenced was blood. The receptors originated from a girl aged 2-10 years in good health. Both conserved end residues are part of each CDR3. A D gene is named only where the DNA matches it firmly. The size field is filled for only some rows; it gives once, few, many or a size class.

d_gene	abundance	v_gene	j_gene	CDR3aa	CDR3nt
-	few	TRBV4-2	TRBJ2-5	CASSQEYRETQYF	TGTGCCAGCAGCCAAGAATATCGGGAGACCCAGTACTTC
-	few	TRBV5-1	TRBJ2-7	CASSLLQAGGYEQYF	TGCGCCAGCAGCTTACTTCAGGCCGGGGGTTACGAGCAGTACTTC
-	few	TRBV5-6	TRBJ1-2	CASSSGSPGGGYTF	TGTGCCAGCAGCTCGGGGTCGCCGGGGGGCGGCTACACCTTC
-	-	TRBV20-1	TRBJ2-3	CSARGAGIEGGDTDTQYF	TGCAGTGCTAGAGGGGCGGGAATAGAAGGGGGCGACACAGATACGCAGTATTTT
-	few	TRBV10-3	TRBJ1-2	CATTTGTANYGYTF	TGTGCCACCACCACCGGGACGGCTAACTATGGCTACACCTTC
-	-	TRBV20-1	TRBJ2-7	CSVPLSDRRGYEQYF	TGCAGTGTCCCTCTGTCTGACAGGAGGGGGTACGAGCAGTACTTC
-	-	TRBV6-5	TRBJ1-4	CASSYSSIGRGGEKLFF	TGTGCCAGCAGTTACTCGAGCATCGGTAGGGGAGGGGAAAAACTGTTTTTT
-	-	TRBV7-4	TRBJ1-5	CASNRGARAKDNQPQHF	TGTGCCAGCAACCGAGGCGCCAGGGCGAAGGACAATCAGCCCCAGCATTTT
-	-	TRBV6-2/TRBV6-3	TRBJ1-1	CASTNKSPGNTEAFF	TGTGCCAGCACCAACAAGTCCCCAGGAAACACTGAAGCTTTCTTT
-	-	TRBV6-1	TRBJ2-1	CASTQGTEQFF	TGTGCCAGCACCCAGGGAACTGAGCAGTTCTTC
-	few	TRBV4-2	TRBJ2-7	CASSQDLTLQGYEQYF	TGTGCCAGCAGCCAAGATCTAACCCTCCAGGGCTACGAGCAGTACTTC
-	-	TRBV29-1	TRBJ2-5	CSVERFGRRDFTQYF	TGCAGCGTTGAGCGTTTCGGGCGCCGGGATTTTACCCAGTACTTC
TRBD2	few	TRBV29-1	TRBJ2-7	CSVEAPSGRAGYEQYF	TGCAGCGTTGAAGCGCCTAGCGGGAGGGCCGGGTACGAGCAGTACTTC
-	-	TRBV10-3	TRBJ2-3	CAISAGVGADTQYF	TGTGCCATCAGTGCGGGGGTTGGAGCAGATACGCAGTATTTT
TRBD1	-	TRBV25-1	TRBJ1-6	CASQDRDNSPLHF	TGTGCCTCACAGGACAGGGACAATTCACCCCTCCACTTT
-	-	TRBV6-6	TRBJ2-1	CASTRLGSYNEQFF	TGTGCCAGCACTCGACTAGGCTCCTACAATGAGCAGTTCTTC
-	few	TRBV24-1	TRBJ1-1	CATSDPSGIEAFF	TGTGCCACCAGTGATCCCAGCGGTATAGAAGCTTTCTTT
-	-	TRBV12-3/TRBV12-4	TRBJ1-6	CASSYKDSGSPLHF	TGTGCCAGCAGTTACAAGGACAGTGGGTCACCCCTCCACTTT
TRBD2	-	TRBV3-1	TRBJ2-7	CASSFWREGHAEQYF	TGTGCCAGCAGCTTCTGGCGGGAGGGCCATGCCGAGCAGTACTTC
-	-	TRBV27	TRBJ1-1	CASRERGRWFTEAFF	TGTGCCAGCAGAGAGCGGGGAAGGTGGTTCACTGAAGCTTTCTTT
-	few	TRBV29-1	TRBJ2-7	CSVASHEQYF	TGCAGCGTTGCTTCCCACGAGCAGTACTTC
TRBD1	few	TRBV6-1	TRBJ1-2	CASIAGGHYGYTF	TGTGCCAGCATAGCAGGGGGCCACTATGGCTACACCTTC
-	-	TRBV14	TRBJ2-4	CASSQEIGDERNIQYF	TGTGCCAGCAGCCAAGAAATAGGAGATGAAAGAAACATTCAGTACTTC
-	-	TRBV6-2/TRBV6-3	TRBJ2-4	CASSYSGDPIYF	TGTGCCAGCAGTTACTCGGGGGACCCTATCTACTTC
-	-	TRBV27	TRBJ2-3	CASSLRTADTQYF	TGTGCCAGCAGTTTAAGGACAGCAGATACGCAGTATTTT
TRBD1	-	TRBV7-2	TRBJ1-5	CASSLRQGAHQPQHF	TGTGCCAGCAGCCTTAGACAGGGGGCGCATCAGCCCCAGCATTTT
TRBD1	few	TRBV28	TRBJ2-7	CASTGASYEQYF	TGTGCTTCGACAGGGGCGTCCTACGAGCAGTACTTC
-	-	TRBV29-1	TRBJ1-1	CSVLGIDSSEAFF	TGCAGCGTCCTAGGGATCGACAGCAGTGAAGCTTTCTTT
-	-	TRBV4-1	TRBJ2-5	CASSQVVSSRETQYF	TGCGCCAGCAGCCAAGTTGTTTCTAGCCGGGAGACCCAGTACTTC
-	-	TRBV7-6	TRBJ2-7	CASSEKPGPAYEQYF	TGTGCCAGCAGCGAAAAGCCGGGCCCTGCCTACGAGCAGTACTTC
-	few	TRBV12-3/TRBV12-4	TRBJ2-7	CASSPRRLATPYEQYF	TGTGCCAGCTCCCCGAGGAGGCTAGCGACCCCTTACGAGCAGTACTTC
TRBD1	-	TRBV4-3	TRBJ2-7	CASSQDSAGQGTYEQHF	TGCGCCAGCAGCCAAGACTCCGCGGGACAGGGAACCTACGAGCAGCACTTC
TRBD2	few	TRBV9	TRBJ2-7	CASSVVGAGGSEQYF	TGTGCCAGCAGCGTAGTTGGGGCGGGAGGTTCGGAACAGTACTTC
TRBD1	-	TRBV13	TRBJ2-7	CVSSLNRGFEGYEQYF	TGTGTCAGCAGCTTAAACAGGGGGTTTGAGGGCTACGAGCAGTACTTC
-	-	TRBV5-1	TRBJ1-1	CASSSILGGENTEAFF	TGCGCCAGCAGCTCTATTTTGGGGGGCGAGAACACTGAAGCTTTCTTT
TRBD1	-	TRBV20-1	TRBJ2-7	CSAPGQGLHEQYF	TGCAGTGCCCCTGGACAGGGTCTCCACGAGCAGTACTTC
-	-	TRBV12-3/TRBV12-4	TRBJ2-5	CASSLVWPQGTQYF	TGTGCCAGCAGTTTAGTGTGGCCCCAAGGGACCCAGTACTTC
TRBD2	-	TRBV27	TRBJ2-2	CASSFAGGSNTGELFF	TGTGCCAGCAGTTTTGCGGGAGGATCGAACACCGGGGAGCTGTTTTTT
-	few	TRBV29-1	TRBJ2-7	CSVGGGTNSYEQYF	TGCAGCGTTGGGGGCGGCACTAATTCCTACGAGCAGTACTTC
-	-	TRBV7-3	TRBJ2-1	CASSSRLYNEQFF	TGTGCCAGCAGCTCACGACTGTACAATGAGCAGTTCTTC
-	-	TRBV18	TRBJ1-1	CASSPLVGITEAFF	TGTGCCAGCTCACCCCTGGTTGGAATCACTGAAGCTTTCTTT
-	-	TRBV6-2/TRBV6-3	TRBJ2-5	CASSHQGWRETQYF	TGTGCCAGCAGCCACCAGGGTTGGCGAGAGACCCAGTACTTC
-	few	TRBV7-2	TRBJ2-3	CASSLIPGADTQYF	TGTGCCAGCAGCCTCATCCCCGGGGCAGATACGCAGTATTTT
-	-	TRBV7-6	TRBJ2-5	CASSPQHREQYF	TGTGCCAGCAGCCCCCAACATCGGGAGCAGTACTTC
TRBD2	once	TRBV3-1	TRBJ2-5	CASSQTSMRETQYF	TGTGCCAGCAGCCAGACTAGCATGAGGGAGACCCAGTACTTC
-	few	TRBV7-2	TRBJ1-4	CASSSVNEKLFF	TGTGCCAGCAGCTCAGTAAATGAAAAACTGTTTTTT
-	few	TRBV28	TRBJ2-5	CASSLPPNGQETQYF	TGTGCCAGCAGTTTGCCCCCCAACGGGCAAGAGACCCAGTACTTC
-	few	TRBV29-1	TRBJ1-1	CSVTITNTEAFF	TGCAGCGTCACAATTACCAACACTGAAGCTTTCTTT
-	-	TRBV18	TRBJ2-7	CASSLIQGSGYEQYF	TGTGCCAGCTCACTTATACAGGGATCGGGCTACGAGCAGTACTTC
-	-	TRBV29-1	TRBJ2-1	CSVEDIRDSYNEQFF	TGCAGCGTTGAAGACATCCGGGACTCCTACAATGAGCAGTTCTTC
-	few	TRBV20-1	TRBJ2-1	CSASAGKGGPEQFF	TGCAGTGCTAGTGCGGGGAAGGGAGGTCCTGAGCAGTTCTTC
-	few	TRBV7-9	TRBJ2-5	CASSAHTPETQYF	TGTGCCAGCAGCGCACACACGCCAGAGACCCAGTACTTC
-	-	TRBV29-1	TRBJ2-5	CSVYYSGGRFF	TGCAGCGTCTACTACTCCGGAGGTCGGTTCTTC
-	few	TRBV3-1	TRBJ1-5	CASSPRASSNNQPQHF	TGTGCCAGCAGCCCCCGGGCCTCTTCCAACAATCAGCCCCAGCATTTT
TRBD2	few	TRBV7-9	TRBJ2-7	CASSTPGLAGGYEQYF	TGTGCCAGCAGCACTCCGGGACTAGCGGGAGGCTACGAGCAGTACTTC
-	-	TRBV9	TRBJ1-2	CASSGQEGFYGYTF	TGTGCCAGCAGCGGACAGGAAGGCTTCTATGGCTACACCTTC
-	-	TRBV18	TRBJ2-1	CASSPISGEGFNEQFF	TGTGCCAGCTCTCCGATTAGCGGAGAAGGGTTTAATGAGCAGTTCTTC
-	few	TRBV5-1	TRBJ2-7	CASSLNVDYEQYF	TGCGCCAGCAGCTTGAATGTAGACTACGAGCAGTACTTC
-	-	TRBV4-1	TRBJ2-3	CATYEGNTQYF	TGCGCCACCTACGAGGGGAATACGCAGTATTTT